One and the same sample provided the 20 T cell receptor beta chains below, sequenced in a study of blood T cell repertoires in COVID-19. Data came from immunoSEQ multiplex PCR; TCRdb stores just in-frame clones and leaves some out. This repertoire shows over 120,000 clones, 80% to 90% found once; its top ten account for 1.7%. Sequencing input: peripheral blood. The receptors stem from a woman aged 45 to 65 with acute or convalescent COVID-19.

This chain uses TRBV7-2 with TRBJ2-3, with TRBD2 matching 8 bases. With V trimmed by 2 bases and J by 6 bases, 7 bases remained unmatched. This CDR3 has 15 residues. CDR1 is SGHTA and CDR2 is FQGNSA in the germline V gene. The CDR3 sequence: CASSLIAGSGDTQYF. CDR3 DNA sequence: TGTGCCAGCAGCTTAATAGCGGGGTCCGGGGATACGCAGTATTTT.

The chain is built from TRBV12-3 or TRBV12-4 and TRBJ1-2; unclear D gene. The length of the CDR3 is 13 residues. V was shortened by 2 bases and J by 2 bases, with 6 bases between the two germline ends. The CDR3 loop is CASSLRENYGYTF. The CDR3 DNA reads TGTGCCAGCAGTTTACGGGAAAACTATGGCTACACCTTC.

CDR3 DNA: TGTGCCAGCAGTCAAAGGGGGACAGTCAACACTGAAGCTTTCTTT. It codes for CASSQRGTVNTEAFF. The chain combines TRBV2 with TRBJ1-1; 7 positions match TRBD1. The CDR3 runs to 15 residues. The germline V gene has CDR1 SNHLY and CDR2 FYNNEI. V dropped 5 bases and J dropped 2; count of bases not matched to a gene: 8.

For this clone: In this CDR3 the conserved last residue, phenylalanine or tryptophan, is missing, so a read error is likely. The DNA is left out, because the CDR3 cannot be placed on it with certainty; the CDR3 is given as TCRdb lists it. The chain uses TRBV2 and TRBJ1-2. The length of the CDR3 is 8 amino acids, counting both ends. CDR1 is SNHLY, CDR2 FYNNEI, per germline. CDR3 protein: CASSSEAV.

This sequence joins TRBV9 and TRBJ2-4; tentative D call: TRBD1 (6 bases). The CDR3 runs 16 residues. The V end was cut by 3 bases, the J end by 0 bases, with 13 bases between. Germline V CDR1 and CDR2: SGDLS, YYNGEE. The CDR3 is CASSATGTGAKNIQYF. CDR3 DNA: TGTGCCAGCAGCGCAACAGGGACGGGAGCCAAAAACATTCAGTACTTC.

V usage is TRBV9 and J usage is TRBJ2-7, with a possible D match to TRBD1 (6 bases). The germline CDR1 and CDR2 sequences are SGDLS and YYNGEE. Trimming left V 4 bases short and J 2 bases short, with 19 bases between. The CDR3 consists of 16 residues. In DNA, the CDR3 is TGTGCCAGCAGCCCAAGTCAGGACAGCGCGACCTACGAGCAGTACTTC. Protein: CASSPSQDSATYEQYF. The entire variable domain, with the rest obtained from reference TRBV9 and TRBJ2-7, is as follows: DSGVTQTPKHLITATGQRVTLRCSPRSGDLSVYWYQQSLDQGLQFLIQYYNGEERAKGNILERFSAQQFPDLHSELNLSSLELGDSALYFCASSPSQDSATYEQYFGPGTRLTVT.

This clone has just a few counts. The chain carries TRBV5-8 and TRBJ2-3, with 9 bases that match TRBD1. This CDR3 has 18 residues. The V and J ends lost 4 bases and 4 bases, in that order; junction bases with no gene match: 16. Germline loops: CDR1 SGHTS, CDR2 YDEGEE. The CDR3 reads CASSVGTGIFLQADTQYF. The CDR3 region has the DNA TGTGCCAGCAGCGTCGGGACAGGGATCTTTTTGCAGGCAGATACGCAGTATTTT.

The J gene is TRBJ2-7, the V gene TRBV18, with D perhaps matching TRBD2 (6 bases). The germline CDR1 and CDR2 sequences are KGHSH and LQKENI. The ends were cut back, 1 base at V and 0 bases at J, with 10 bases in the middle. CDR3 size: 15 residues. CDR3 in DNA: TGTGCCAGCTCACCACTAGCGGTTAGCTCCTACGAGCAGTACTTC. Translation gives CASSPLAVSSYEQYF.

The genes are TRBV7-9 and TRBJ1-4; a weak D match, TRBD1 (5 bases). CDR1 is SEHNR and CDR2 is FQNEAQ in the germline V gene (reference sequence). Trimming removed 5 bases at V and 7 bases at J, with 11 bases between. The length of the CDR3 is 13 residues. CDR3 bases: TGTGCCAGCAGCCGCGACAGTTTTGAAAAACTGTTTTTT. Its translation: CASSRDSFEKLFF.

The V gene is TRBV6-2 or TRBV6-3, the J gene TRBJ2-5; D call uncertain. The germline V gene encodes CDR1 MNHEY and CDR2 SVGEGT. V was pared by 2 bases and J by 7 bases, with 11 bases between. The CDR3 covers 13 residues. CDR3 sequence: CASSYTKRRTQYF. The CDR3 nucleotides are TGTGCCAGCAGTTACACCAAGAGGCGGACCCAGTACTTC.

The chain recombines TRBV6-2 or TRBV6-3 with TRBJ2-5; D possibly corresponds to TRBD2 (6 bases). Germline V CDR1 and CDR2: MNHEY, SVGEGT. V dropped 4 bases and J dropped 9 bases, with 12 bases sitting between them. This CDR3 has 12 amino acids. Here the CDR3 reads CASSSGLPAQYF. DNA of the CDR3: TGTGCCAGCAGTTCGGGACTCCCGGCCCAGTACTTC.

Details on this clone: The identical CDR3 is also encoded by other nucleotide sequences in the sample. The V call is TRBV7-3, the J call TRBJ2-5; D is perhaps TRBD2 (6 bases). V was shortened by 6 bases and J by 2 bases, with 13 bases between the two germline ends. Per germline, CDR1 SGHTA and CDR2 FQGTGA. This CDR3 comprises 14 residues. CDR3 coding DNA: TGTGCCAGCAGTCTCTTCGGAGGGCAAGAGACCCAGTACTTC. This translates into CASSLFGGQETQYF.

For the CDR3, the DNA is TGCAGTGCTAGTTTGGTTGTGGCCCTCGGAGGCATCACATCGTATTTT. Amino acids: CSASLVVALGGITSYF. The V and J genes are TRBV20-1 and TRBJ2-3; possibly TRBD2 for D (5 bases). CDR1 is DFQATT and CDR2 is SNEGSKA in the germline V gene (reference sequence). CDR3 length: 16 residues. The V gene lost 3 bases and the J gene lost 14 bases, with 30 bases spanning the gap.

This chain uses TRBV29-1 with TRBJ1-1, with D unclear. Trimming removed 5 bases at V and 8 bases at J, with 21 bases between. The length of the CDR3 is 14 residues. Per germline, CDR1 SQVTM and CDR2 ANQGSEA. CDR3 residues: CSVHPGTAAWEAFF. CDR3 coding DNA: TGCAGCGTTCATCCTGGAACAGCTGCATGGGAAGCTTTCTTT.

The chain recombines TRBV5-1 with TRBJ1-1; D is unclear. The CDR3 is 12 residues long. Trimming cost V 4 bases and J 8 bases, with 12 bases left between them. Per the germline V gene, CDR1 is SGHRS and CDR2 is YFSETQ. The CDR3 DNA is TGCGCCAGCAGCGTCTGGGCGGGGGAAGCTTTCTTT. It encodes CASSVWAGEAFF.

The chain couples TRBV5-1 to TRBJ1-1; D perhaps matches TRBD1 (5 bases). V shed 5 bases and J shed 2 bases, with 13 bases lying between them. Germline V gene sequence: CDR1 SGHRS, CDR2 YFSETQ. The CDR3 has 14 amino acids. CDR3 nucleotides: TGCGCCAGCAGGTTGACCGGGGGTAACACTGAAGCTTTCTTT. As protein: CASRLTGGNTEAFF.

CDR3 sequence (DNA): TGCGCCAGCAGTGGGGACAGGGGGTACACTGAAGCTTTCTTT. Translated: CASSGDRGYTEAFF. The V gene is TRBV10-1, the J gene TRBJ1-1, with 11 bases identical to TRBD1. Germline V gene lookup returns CDR1 WNHNN and CDR2 SYGVQD (reference sequence). The CDR3 has 14 residues. V lost 4 bases and J lost 3; bases outside the gene matches: 1.

The chain couples TRBV11-3 to TRBJ2-2; D possibly corresponds to TRBD2 (7 bases). From germline, CDR1 is SGHNT and CDR2 YENEEA. This CDR3 spans 18 amino acids. V gave up 0 bases and J gave up 7 bases, with 21 bases separating them. CDR3 protein: CASSLDGGRGAKVGELFF. CDR3 in DNA: TGTGCCAGCAGCTTAGACGGCGGTCGGGGGGCCAAGGTCGGGGAGCTGTTTTTT. Using reference TRBV11-3 and TRBJ2-2 for the parts outside the CDR3, the full variable domain is EAGVVQSPRYKIIEKKQPVAFWCNPISGHNTLYWYLQNLGQGPELLIRYENEEAVDDSQLPKDRFSAERLKGVDSTLKIQPAELGDSAVYLCASSLDGGRGAKVGELFFGEGSRLTVL.

The rearrangement links TRBV5-4 to TRBJ2-3, with 10 bases lining up with TRBD2. The V and J ends lost 4 bases and 3 bases, in that order; junction bases with no gene match: 5. The germline CDR1 and CDR2 sequences are SGHNT and YYREEE (reference sequence). The CDR3 has 15 amino acids. Written as DNA, the CDR3 is TGTGCCAGCAGCCCGGGACTAGCGAGTACAGATACGCAGTATTTT. This codes for CASSPGLASTDTQYF.

This chain connects TRBV6-1 to TRBJ1-3; 8 bases line up with TRBD1. The CDR3 runs 15 residues. V was clipped by 2 bases and J by 2 bases; unmatched bases: 2. CDR1 and CDR2 from the germline V gene are MNHNS and SASEGT. The CDR3: CASSELDRAGNTIYF. In nucleotides, the CDR3 is TGTGCCAGCAGTGAATTGGACAGGGCTGGAAACACCATATATTTT.